This passage covers 12 T cell receptor beta chains from one sample sequenced in a study of graft-versus-host responses after intestinal transplantation. No cognate antigen is known for these TCRs. TCRdb's copy holds only in-frame clones and misses some; the assay was immunoSEQ multiplex PCR. The data hold about 86,000 clones, with approximately 90% observed a single time. The specimen comprised unstimulated CD4+ T cells sorted from spleen or lymph node cells, sampled before transplant. The receptor source for this set is a human donor who was the organ donor for an intestinal transplant.

The chain is built from TRBV28 and TRBJ2-5, with 8 bases that match TRBD1. This CDR3 contains 14 residues. Germline V gene data show CDR1 as MDHEN and CDR2 as SYDVKM. V shed 8 bases, J shed 4 bases, and the junction held 9 bases outside the gene matches. CDR3 amino acids: CASRETGTGETQYF. In DNA, the CDR3 is TGTGCCAGCCGAGAAACAGGGACAGGAGAGACCCAGTACTTC. Using reference TRBV28 and TRBJ2-5 for the parts outside the CDR3, the full variable domain is DVKVTQSSRYLVKRTGEKVFLECVQDMDHENMFWYRQDPGLGLRLIYFSYDVKMKEKGDIPEGYSVSREKKERFSLILESASTNQTSMYLCASRETGTGETQYFGPGTRLLVL.

This clone appeared a single time. The chain couples TRBV30 to TRBJ2-3, with D maybe TRBD1 (6 bases). Deletions cut 3 bases from V and 2 bases from J, with 15 bases between. CDR3 length: 15 residues. Germline-derived CDR1 and CDR2 are GTSNPN and SVGIG (reference sequence). This CDR3 is CAWSLWGPLTDTQYF. CDR3 sequence (DNA): TGTGCCTGGAGCTTATGGGGGCCCCTCACAGATACGCAGTATTTT. Drawing the rest from reference TRBV30 and TRBJ2-3, the complete variable domain is SQTIHQWPATLVQPVGSPLSLECTVEGTSNPNLYWYRQAAGRGLQLLFYSVGIGQISSEVPQNLSASRPQDRQFILSSKKLLLSDSGFYLCAWSLWGPLTDTQYFGPGTRLTVL.

This chain links TRBV11-1 with TRBJ1-1, with D unclear. The V gene lost 0 bases and the J gene lost 0 bases, with 5 bases spanning the gap. The germline V gene encodes CDR1 SGHAT and CDR2 FQDESV (reference sequence). The CDR3 loop spans 14 amino acids. The DNA for the CDR3 is TGTGCCAGCAGCTTAGCGCGGGTGAACACTGAAGCTTTCTTT. Its protein product is CASSLARVNTEAFF.

The chain employs TRBV7-2 and TRBJ2-7; 7 nucleotides match TRBD1. The ends lost 5 bases at V and 2 bases at J; junction bases unmatched: 12. CDR1 and CDR2 (germline): SGHTA, FQGNSA. The CDR3 sequence is 16 residues long. In nucleotides, the CDR3 is TGTGCCAGCAGCCCTCCTAGGCGAGGGGGCACCTACGAGCAGTACTTC. Translated: CASSPPRRGGTYEQYF.

CDR3 nucleotide sequence: TGTGCCAGCAGTTACTCTCGAGGAAGAGAACTCTATGGCTACACCTTC. It specifies CASSYSRGRELYGYTF. The genes are TRBV6-5 and TRBJ1-2, with D hard to call. Germline-derived CDR1 and CDR2 are MNHEY and SVGAGI. The CDR3 totals 16 residues. V shed 0 bases and J shed 4 bases, with 15 bases lying between them.

CDR3 DNA sequence: TGCAGCGTGTGGAGGGTAAGAGGCGAGCAGTACTTC. Its protein is CSVWRVRGEQYF. V is TRBV29-1 and J is TRBJ2-7; weak D call: TRBD2 (6 bases). CDR1 is SQVTM, CDR2 ANQGSEA, per germline. This CDR3 is built from 12 residues. V dropped 6 bases and J dropped 6 bases, with 15 bases sitting between them.

This clone was seen once. The chain uses TRBV19 and TRBJ2-7, with D perhaps matching TRBD2 (5 bases). This CDR3 contains 13 residues. Germline V gene data show CDR1 as LNHDA and CDR2 as SQIVND (reference sequence). Trimming took off 8 bases at V and 1 base at J, with 12 bases between the two ends. The CDR3 DNA reads as TGTGCCAGTGGAACTTCGGGATCCTACGAGCAGTACTTC. The encoded protein is CASGTSGSYEQYF.

This clone showed up just once. The gene calls are TRBV7-9 and TRBJ1-4; unclear D gene. Trimming stripped 3 bases from V and 3 bases from J, with 5 bases between. From germline, CDR1 is SEHNR and CDR2 FQNEAQ (reference sequence). The CDR3 extends over 13 amino acids. The CDR3 coding sequence is TGTGCCAGCAGCTTGCAGGCTAATGAAAAACTGTTTTTT. Translation gives CASSLQANEKLFF. The entire variable domain, with the rest obtained from reference TRBV7-9 and TRBJ1-4, is as follows: DTGVSQNPRHKITKRGQNVTFRCDPISEHNRLYWYRQTLGQGPEFLTYFQNEAQLEKSRLLSDRFSAERPKGSFSTLEIQRTEQGDSAMYLCASSLQANEKLFFGSGTQLSVL.

V is TRBV15 and J is TRBJ2-4; unclear D gene. Germline loops: CDR1 LNHNV, CDR2 YYDKDF (reference sequence). Trimming took off 0 bases at V and 6 bases at J, with 15 bases between the two ends. This CDR3 has 16 amino acids. The CDR3 region has the DNA TGTGCCACCAGCAGAGAATACTTGGGCAGCTTAAACATTCAGTACTTC. This gives the protein CATSREYLGSLNIQYF.

The CDR3 sequence is CASSLVASGTTIEQFF. The CDR3 DNA sequence: TGCGCCAGCAGCTTGGTAGCTAGCGGGACTACCATTGAGCAGTTCTTC. This chain connects TRBV5-1 to TRBJ2-1; 9 nucleotides agree with TRBD2. Trimming cost V 0 bases and J 9 bases; bases outside gene matches: 10. The CDR3 loop spans 16 amino acids. Germline-derived CDR1 and CDR2 are SGHRS and YFSETQ.

The table lists this clone with a count of one. The sample contains more than one DNA sequence encoding this CDR3. The V gene is TRBV28, the J gene TRBJ2-3; 7 bases are a match to TRBD1. V lost 6 bases, J lost 1 base, and 4 bases stayed unmatched. The CDR3 covers 14 residues. The V gene's germline CDR1 is MDHEN and CDR2 SYDVKM. The CDR3 sequence is CASRSGTGTDTQYF. In DNA form, the CDR3 reads TGTGCCAGCAGGTCCGGGACAGGCACAGATACGCAGTATTTT. Full variable domain (remainder filled in from reference TRBV28 and TRBJ2-3): DVKVTQSSRYLVKRTGEKVFLECVQDMDHENMFWYRQDPGLGLRLIYFSYDVKMKEKGDIPEGYSVSREKKERFSLILESASTNQTSMYLCASRSGTGTDTQYFGPGTRLTVL.

J is TRBJ1-4 and V is TRBV4-3; D unresolved. Germline-derived CDR1 and CDR2 are LGHNA and YSLEER. Between the trimmed V and J ends, which lost 2 bases and 10 bases, there was a span of 17 bases. The CDR3 sequence is 15 residues long. CDR3 sequence reads: CASSQMWGGEGKLFF. In DNA form, the CDR3 reads TGCGCCAGCAGCCAAATGTGGGGAGGAGAGGGAAAACTGTTTTTT.